Listed below are T cell receptor beta chains from one sample, sequenced in a study of blood T cell repertoires in COVID-19. The repertoire was sequenced with immunoSEQ multiplex PCR; TCRdb's copy has only in-frame clones and lacks some. The data show 230,000 or so clones, approximately 88% seen once. Input material: PBMCs or T cells enriched from blood (not recorded which). Receptors were obtained from a woman between 40 and 50 years old with acute COVID-19. Both conserved end residues are trimmed from each CDR3. Where a row states a size, it is once, few, many or the class of an expanded clone; other rows omit it.

J gene	V gene	clone size	CDR3 protein
TRBJ1-4	TRBV7-6	.	ASSSPGKKLF
TRBJ2-7	TRBV18	.	ASAHRDEQY
TRBJ2-3	TRBV7-9	.	ASSTLAASTDTQY
TRBJ2-1	TRBV9	.	ASSGGTGIDEQF
TRBJ1-3	TRBV7-9	.	ASSSQGAIGNTIY
TRBJ1-2	TRBV5-6	.	ASSLGLPGQKSYGYT
TRBJ1-1	TRBV5-1	.	ASSSRTGGAGEAF
TRBJ2-4	TRBV7-2	.	ASSLELGAGGIQY
TRBJ1-3	TRBV30	.	AWSAPDRTSGNTIY
TRBJ1-6	TRBV30	few	AWSVGQISFDRNSPLH
TRBJ1-1	TRBV7-2	once	ASSLVFRGSLEAF
TRBJ2-7	TRBV2	.	ASHHAGTPYRGNEQY
TRBJ2-7	TRBV10-1	.	ASSRGSSSYEQY
TRBJ1-5	TRBV12-3/TRBV12-4	.	ASSQHLNQPQH
TRBJ2-3	TRBV11-3	.	ASSSLAGTQY
TRBJ2-5	TRBV27	.	ASSLYVQTSGRSWETQY
TRBJ2-7	TRBV5-1	.	ASSPGRAPHEQY
TRBJ1-6	TRBV30	.	AWSVEGSYNSPLH
TRBJ2-2	TRBV5-1	.	ASSLDQGNTGELF
TRBJ2-5	TRBV5-1	.	ASSLAVAGPQETQY
TRBJ1-1	TRBV9	.	ASSVDQGLNTEAF
TRBJ2-2	TRBV7-2	.	ASSSSGLYTGELF
TRBJ2-1	TRBV7-9	once	ASSPHVGQGVYNEQF
TRBJ2-6	TRBV6-5	.	ASTKPRAGANVLT
TRBJ1-1	TRBV7-6	.	ASSRDRGAF